The 8 T cell receptor beta chains listed next were all sequenced from one sample in a study of T cell changes during pregnancy in multiple sclerosis. Only in-frame clones appear in the TCRdb table, and some are missing; sequencing was by immunoSEQ multiplex PCR. The top ten hold under 12% of the sample, which has tens of thousands of clones, 89% seen once. The sample was CD8+ T cells from peripheral blood mononuclear cells, taken in the second trimester of pregnancy. The receptors stem from a female donor with multiple sclerosis, enrolled in a pregnancy study.

The chain couples TRBV9 to TRBJ2-6, with TRBD1 matching 7 bases. Germline lookup yields CDR1 SGDLS and CDR2 YYNGEE. The CDR3 covers 18 residues. The ends lost 3 bases at V and 0 bases at J; junction bases unmatched: 9. The CDR3, as DNA: TGTGCCAGCAGCGGCCGGGACAGCTTATACTCTGGGGCCAACGTCCTGACTTTC. It specifies CASSGRDSLYSGANVLTF.

In DNA form, the CDR3 reads TGTGCCAGCACCCGGGGTGGCACAGATACGCAGTATTTT. This translates into CASTRGGTDTQYF. The genes are TRBV27 and TRBJ2-3, with D possibly TRBD2 on 5 matching bases. The CDR3 sequence is 13 residues long. From germline, CDR1 is MNHEY and CDR2 SMNVEV (reference sequence). V lost 7 bases, J lost 1 base, and 9 bases lay in between.

The J gene is TRBJ1-4, the V gene TRBV5-4; 10 bases agree with TRBD1. The CDR3 length is 16 residues. V shed 0 bases, J shed 6 bases, and the junction held 5 bases outside the gene matches. Germline V gene lookup returns CDR1 SGHNT and CDR2 YYREEE (reference sequence). CDR3 loop: CASSLAGQGGDEKLFF. DNA for the CDR3: TGTGCCAGCAGCTTGGCCGGACAGGGGGGTGATGAAAAACTGTTTTTT.

The J gene is TRBJ2-1, the V gene TRBV7-3; 10 bases are a match to TRBD1. V shed 5 bases, J shed 9 bases, and the junction held 10 bases outside the gene matches. Germline V lookup: CDR1 SGHTA, CDR2 FQGTGA. CDR3 length equals 15 residues. The CDR3 protein is CASSPPGQGSGEQFF. As DNA, the CDR3 is TGTGCCAGCAGCCCCCCGGGACAGGGGTCTGGTGAGCAGTTCTTC.

The chain has TRBV7-2 and TRBJ2-7, with 10 bases fitting TRBD2. CDR1 and CDR2 from the germline V gene are SGHTA and FQGNSA. The length of the CDR3 is 14 residues. Germline trimming cut 3 bases from V and 2 bases from J; bases unmatched to any gene: 1. The CDR3, as DNA: TGTGCCAGCAGCTTTAGCGGGAGGACCTACGAGCAGTACTTC. Amino acid sequence: CASSFSGRTYEQYF. The whole variable domain, remainder taken from reference TRBV7-2 and TRBJ2-7, is GAGVSQSPSNKVTEKGKDVELRCDPISGHTALYWYRQSLGQGLEFLIYFQGNSAPDKSGLPSDRFSAERTGGSVSTLTIQRTQQEDSAVYLCASSFSGRTYEQYFGPGTRLTVT.

This clone was detected a few times. V usage is TRBV19 and J usage is TRBJ2-2, with TRBD2 matching over 10 bases. Germline V gives CDR1 LNHDA, CDR2 SQIVND (reference sequence). This CDR3 comprises 15 residues. After removal of 5 bases from V and 7 bases from J, the junction contained 7 bases not matched to a gene. The CDR3 loop reads CASSGAGGPGGELFF. For the CDR3, the DNA is TGTGCCAGTAGTGGAGCGGGAGGGCCCGGCGGGGAGCTGTTTTTT. The variable domain in full, completed from reference TRBV19 and TRBJ2-2, reads DGGITQSPKYLFRKEGQNVTLSCEQNLNHDAMYWYRQDPGQGLRLIYYSQIVNDFQKGDIAEGYSVSREKKESFPLTVTSAQKNPTAFYLCASSGAGGPGGELFFGEGSRLTVL.

This clone was picked up one time. This rearrangement joins TRBV10-3 to TRBJ1-2, with 7 bases lining up with TRBD1. This CDR3 spans 15 amino acids. The V and J ends lost 3 bases and 7 bases, in that order; junction bases with no gene match: 11. Germline CDR1 and CDR2: ENHRY and SYGVKD. The CDR3 DNA sequence: TGTGCCATCAGTGAACCCGACAGGGCAGTAGGTGGCTACACCTTC. Translation: CAISEPDRAVGGYTF.

The chain employs TRBV18 and TRBJ2-1, with 11 bases identical to TRBD2. CDR1 is KGHSH and CDR2 is LQKENI in the germline V gene. CDR3 length: 16 amino acids. The V and J ends lost 4 bases and 6 bases, in that order; junction bases with no gene match: 8. CDR3 nucleotides: TGTGCCAGCTCACGCTTAGCGGGAGGGAAATTCAATGAGCAGTTCTTC. The encoded protein is CASSRLAGGKFNEQFF.